These T cell receptor beta chains were read from a single sample in a study of T cells in Graves' hyperthyroidism and ophthalmopathy. Using its own MiXCR run on the multiplex PCR reads, TCRdb lists one record per CDR3 protein. The sample consists of some 98,000 distinct CDR3 sequences, roughly 37% of them appearing once. Sequenced input: peripheral blood or thyroid tissue (not recorded which). The receptors derive from a woman in her 30s with Graves' hyperthyroidism. The CDR3 runs from the conserved cysteine through the conserved F or W. D genes are given only for firm matches. The size entry is marked missing in some rows and otherwise reads once, few, many or a size class.

j_call d_call clone_size v_call cdr3_aa cdr3_nt
TRBJ2-3 NA NA TRBV11-2 CASSLGRPAGADTQYF TGTGCCAGCAGCTTAGGAAGGCCCGCCGGGGCAGATACGCAGTATTTT
TRBJ2-7 NA NA TRBV5-1 CASSPGSGYEQYF TGCGCCAGCAGCCCGGGATCGGGGTACGAGCAGTACTTC
TRBJ1-5 TRBD1 NA TRBV7-2 CASRSQGSNQPQHF TGTGCCAGCAGGTCACAGGGGAGCAATCAGCCCCAGCATTTT
TRBJ1-2 TRBD1 many TRBV28 CASTPGWTGGGGYTF TGTGCCAGCACCCCAGGCTGGACAGGGGGTGGCGGCTACACCTTC
TRBJ1-2 NA many TRBV7-9 CASSLGQSTIYGYTF TGTGCCAGCAGCTTAGGGCAGAGTACCATCTATGGCTACACCTTC
TRBJ2-2 NA many TRBV20-1 CSAKRAGTSNTGELFF TGCAGTGCGAAGAGGGCCGGGACATCGAACACCGGGGAGCTGTTTTTT
TRBJ2-7 TRBD1 many TRBV6-5 CASSYSKGRGYEQYF TGTGCCAGCAGTTACTCGAAGGGCAGGGGGTACGAGCAGTACTTC
TRBJ1-2 NA many TRBV28 CASSPAGTQYGYTF TGTGCCAGCAGTCCGGCTGGGACTCAGTATGGCTACACCTTC
TRBJ1-6 TRBD1 NA TRBV25-1 CASRDRGNSPLHF TGTGCTAGCCGGGACAGGGGTAATTCACCCCTCCACTTT
TRBJ2-7 TRBD2 many TRBV9 CASSVGTSDSYEQYF TGTGCCAGCAGCGTAGGGACTAGCGACTCCTACGAGCAGTACTTC
TRBJ2-7 TRBD2 NA TRBV28 CASSLVAGGPWYEQYF TGTGCCAGCAGTTTAGTAGCGGGAGGGCCATGGTACGAGCAGTACTTC
TRBJ2-2 TRBD2 NA TRBV10-1 CASKLAEGELFF TGCGCCAGCAAACTAGCGGAAGGGGAGCTGTTTTTT
TRBJ2-7 TRBD2 NA TRBV4-1 CASSQGRLAGGGELYF TGCGCCAGCAGCCAAGGAAGGCTAGCGGGAGGCGGGGAGCTGTACTTC
TRBJ2-3 NA NA TRBV6-5 CASWGINTDTQYF TGTGCCAGCTGGGGTATTAACACAGATACGCAGTATTTT
TRBJ2-5 TRBD1 NA TRBV6-4 CASSHTGGIAETQYF TGTGCCAGCAGCCATACAGGGGGCATAGCGGAGACCCAGTACTTC
TRBJ2-5 NA many TRBV7-9 CASSLGTYGKYF TGTGCCAGCAGCTTAGGAACGTACGGGAAGTACTTC
TRBJ2-2 TRBD2 NA TRBV20-1 CSASRTSGRTRAGELFF TGCAGTGCTTCCAGGACTAGCGGGAGGACCAGGGCCGGGGAGCTGTTTTTT
TRBJ1-5 NA many TRBV2 CASGVGQPQHF TGTGCCAGCGGTGTGGGCCAGCCCCAGCATTTT
TRBJ2-5 NA NA TRBV12-3/TRBV12-4 CASSMDGREWETQYF TGTGCCAGCAGTATGGACGGCAGGGAATGGGAGACCCAGTACTTC
TRBJ1-6 NA many TRBV20-1 CSARDRGVPGNSPLHF TGCAGTGCTAGAGATAGGGGAGTACCGGGTAATTCACCCCTCCACTTT
TRBJ2-7 TRBD1 few TRBV20-1 CSARDRDRVAYEQYF TGCAGTGCTAGAGATAGGGACAGGGTTGCCTACGAGCAGTACTTC
TRBJ2-7 NA NA TRBV20-1 CSSKGGQTYEQYF TGCAGTTCGAAGGGGGGACAAACCTACGAGCAGTACTTC
TRBJ2-7 NA many TRBV6-6 CASTQGLGVSEQYF TGTGCCAGCACCCAGGGTCTGGGAGTAAGCGAGCAGTACTTC
TRBJ1-1 NA many TRBV5-1 CASSVIRGDTEAFF TGCGCCAGCAGCGTCATAAGGGGGGACACTGAAGCTTTCTTT
TRBJ1-6 NA medium-sized TRBV15 CATAGVNSPLHF TGTGCCACGGCGGGGGTTAATTCACCCCTCCACTTT
TRBJ2-6 TRBD2 few TRBV7-3 CASSLRGGTGANVLTF TGTGCCAGCAGCCTCCGGGGGGGGACTGGGGCCAACGTCCTGACTTTC
TRBJ1-5 NA NA TRBV28 CASSLAGQPQHF TGTGCCAGCAGTTTAGCGGGCCAGCCCCAGCATTTT